The T cell receptor beta chain described here comes from a study of cytomegalovirus exposure and HLA in healthy donors. Across the whole study: In an earlier analysis, 95 million to 130 million unique TCR beta sequences were found from some 200 million T cells.

Study-wide results and limits: In a later analysis, TCR association rates varied by HLA locus: DRB1 most, HLA-C fewest. In an earlier analysis, productive rearrangement rates for most beta V segments clustered near 87% or 30%.

A note on this clone: What it binds is unknown.

The V end lost 2 bases, the J end lost 4 bases, and 7 bases lay between the germline ends. The CDR3 sequence is 13 residues long. CDR1 is MDHEN and CDR2 is SYDVKM in the germline V gene. This PCR relied on a set of 60 Vbeta primers and 13 Jbeta primers. Assay used: immunoSEQ multiplex PCR; TCRdb lists only in-frame clones, some missing. The sample includes more than 95,000 clones, roughly 12% of them seen just once. The clonotype originates from a man between 35 and 55 years old in good health and CMV-seropositive. This sequence joins TRBV28 and TRBJ2-3; unclear D gene. The sample taken for sequencing was PBMCs. The CDR3 DNA reads as TGTGCCAGCAGTTTAACTTCGCCAGATACGCAGTATTTT. Amino acids: CASSLTSPDTQYF.